One and the same sample provided the 26 T cell receptor beta chains below, sequenced in a study of CD4 T cells in relation to SARS-CoV-2 and coronaviruses. These receptors' targets are unknown. Before the COVID-19 pandemic, during about 2011-2019, CD4+ T cells were taken from unexposed donors. Isolation of CD4+ T cells took place after approximately eleven days in culture. Repertoires were generated with immunoSEQ multiplex PCR, while TCRdb's copy carries only in-frame clones and drops some. The table includes roughly 16,000 clones, over 75% detected once. The sequenced material came from CD4+ T cells from PBMCs, cultured in vitro. These receptors were collected from a human donor in good health.

The rearrangement uses TRBV15 and TRBJ2-1, with 7 nucleotides matching TRBD2. This CDR3 has 15 residues. The junction had 6 bases not matched to a gene; V was cut back by 5 bases and J by 2 bases. Germline CDR1 is LNHNV and CDR2 is YYDKDF (reference sequence). This chain's CDR3 is CATSASGDPYNEQFF. CDR3 in DNA: TGTGCCACCAGCGCCAGCGGGGACCCCTACAATGAGCAGTTCTTC.

This clone appeared a few times. This chain connects TRBV21-1 to TRBJ1-5; whether TRBD1, the table's D call, matches the DNA was not checked. TRBV21-1 is reported as a pseudogene. The CDR3 contains 17 residues. In DNA, the CDR3 is TGTGCCAGCAGCAAAACGGAAGGGACAGGGGTGAATCAGCCCCAGCATTTT. It yields the protein CASSKTEGTGVNQPQHF.

This clone counts as medium-sized. The J gene is TRBJ2-2, the V gene TRBV6-1, with D perhaps matching TRBD2 (6 bases). The CDR3 loop spans 16 amino acids. The V gene's germline CDR1 is MNHNS and CDR2 SASEGT. Trimming stripped 4 bases from V and 1 base from J, with 13 bases between. The CDR3 loop reads CASSGGIRLNTGELFF. In DNA, the CDR3 is TGTGCCAGCAGTGGCGGGATTAGACTGAACACCGGGGAGCTGTTTTTT.

This clone was observed once. The rearrangement joins TRBV5-1 to TRBJ2-7; 7 nucleotides line up with TRBD2. The CDR3 totals 15 residues. The V gene end was trimmed by 1 base and the J gene end by 4 bases; junction bases not matched to a gene: 8. Germline values: CDR1 SGHRS, CDR2 YFSETQ. DNA of the CDR3: TGCGCCAGCAGCTTGTGGGAGGGGATCGGGTACGAGCAGTACTTC. The encoded protein is CASSLWEGIGYEQYF.

The chain employs TRBV30 and TRBJ2-7, with D maybe TRBD1 (5 bases). CDR3 length: 15 residues. CDR1 and CDR2 from the germline V gene are GTSNPN and SVGIG (reference sequence). V was trimmed by 0 bases and J by 3 bases, leaving 15 bases between them. This CDR3 is CAWSVRRTRLYEQYF. The CDR3 DNA reads TGTGCCTGGAGTGTACGACGGACAAGACTCTACGAGCAGTACTTC.

The chain's CDR3 is CASSDPHSDTEAFF. The DNA of the CDR3 is TGTGCCAGCAGTGACCCTCACAGCGATACTGAAGCTTTCTTT. This chain links TRBV25-1 with TRBJ1-1; no clear D. The germline V gene encodes CDR1 MGHDK and CDR2 SYGVNS. Trimming removed 3 bases at V and 5 bases at J, with 13 bases between. CDR3 length: 14 residues.

The chain links TRBV5-1 to TRBJ1-1, with a tentative D call TRBD1 (6 bases). The CDR3 runs to 15 residues. V was clipped by 0 bases and J by 4 bases, with 13 bases between them. Per the germline V gene, CDR1 is SGHRS and CDR2 is YFSETQ. CDR3 coding DNA: TGCGCCAGCAGCTTGGCCCCGCAGGGGAGCACTGAAGCTTTCTTT. Translation: CASSLAPQGSTEAFF.

This chain joins TRBV6-5 and TRBJ2-7; D is perhaps TRBD2 (6 bases). With 7 bases removed from V and 2 bases from J, the gap between germline ends came to 12 bases. Germline V gene sequence: CDR1 MNHEY, CDR2 SVGAGI. This CDR3 is 13 amino acids long. The CDR3: CASKLSGPYEQYF. CDR3 nucleotides: TGTGCCAGCAAGCTTAGCGGTCCCTACGAGCAGTACTTC.

The chain employs TRBV5-4 and TRBJ1-1; D is ambiguous. The germline CDR1 and CDR2 sequences are SGHNT and YYREEE (reference sequence). Trimming cost V 4 bases and J 6 bases, with 16 bases left between them. The CDR3 totals 14 residues. The CDR3 loop reads CASSKKLDLSEAFF. As DNA, the CDR3 is TGTGCCAGCAGCAAAAAATTAGATCTATCTGAAGCTTTCTTT.

This clone was detected only a few times. The V call is TRBV19, the J call TRBJ2-7, with D possibly matching TRBD1 (6 bases). Trimming removed 6 bases at V and 2 bases at J, with 17 bases between. The CDR3 spans 15 residues. CDR1 and CDR2 from the germline V gene are LNHDA and SQIVND (reference sequence). The CDR3 sequence is CASSNDRGGPYEQYF. DNA of the CDR3: TGTGCCAGTAGCAATGACAGAGGGGGACCCTACGAGCAGTACTTC.

This clone has more than one count but fewer than ten. The CDR3 here is CASSFPGRNTEAFF. CDR3 nucleotides: TGTGCCAGCAGCTTCCCGGGTAGGAACACTGAAGCTTTCTTT. The chain is built from TRBV5-4 and TRBJ1-1; D gene ambiguous. CDR1 is SGHNT, CDR2 YYREEE, per germline (reference sequence). The V gene lost 2 bases and the J gene lost 1 base, with 9 bases spanning the gap. The CDR3 loop spans 14 amino acids.

This chain links TRBV5-5 with TRBJ2-5; the D is unclear. The CDR3 totals 13 residues. The germline CDR1 and CDR2 sequences are SGHKS and YYEKEE (reference sequence). V was clipped by 6 bases and J by 2 bases, with 11 bases between them. The CDR3 is CASTQRIQETQYF. CDR3 DNA: TGTGCCAGCACCCAGCGCATTCAAGAGACCCAGTACTTC.

The gene calls are TRBV2 and TRBJ2-1, with D unclear. Per the germline V gene, CDR1 is SNHLY and CDR2 is FYNNEI. V shed 0 bases and J shed 10 bases, with 13 bases lying between them. The CDR3 sequence is 14 residues long. The CDR3 nucleotides are TGTGCCAGCAGTGAAGCGCTCACCGATCGAGAGCAGTTCTTC. Translation gives CASSEALTDREQFF.

This clone is large in the sample. The chain links TRBV27 to TRBJ1-5; weak D call: TRBD1 (5 bases). Germline CDR1 reads MNHEY; CDR2 reads SMNVEV (reference sequence). The CDR3 length is 13 residues. Trimming took off 1 base at V and 5 bases at J, with 6 bases between the two ends. The DNA for the CDR3 is TGTGCCAGCAGTTTATTACAGGATCAGCCCCAGCATTTT. Protein product: CASSLLQDQPQHF.

This rearrangement joins TRBV4-1 to TRBJ2-2, with no clear D. Trimming took off 2 bases at V and 1 base at J, with 2 bases between the two ends. Germline V gene sequence: CDR1 MGHRA, CDR2 YSYEKL. This CDR3 spans 13 amino acids. The CDR3 protein is CASSQLNTGELFF. DNA of the CDR3: TGCGCCAGCAGCCAATTGAACACCGGGGAGCTGTTTTTT.

This rearrangement joins TRBV5-1 to TRBJ2-1; the D gene is possibly TRBD1 (6 bases). The V end lost 4 bases, the J end lost 5 bases, and 13 bases lay between the germline ends. There are 14 residues in the CDR3. Germline CDR1 is SGHRS and CDR2 is YFSETQ. The CDR3, as DNA: TGCGCCAGCAGCCCGGGACAACCTCACAATGAGCAGTTCTTC. It codes for CASSPGQPHNEQFF.

The chain employs TRBV7-9 and TRBJ2-1, with D uncertain. The CDR3 is 15 amino acids. The V gene's germline CDR1 is SEHNR and CDR2 FQNEAQ (reference sequence). Deletions cut 3 bases from V and 0 bases from J, with 9 bases between. CDR3 loop: CASSLGQASYNEQFF. For the CDR3, the DNA is TGTGCCAGCAGCTTGGGTCAGGCCTCCTACAATGAGCAGTTCTTC.

CDR3 residues: CASSEGLRTDTQYF. CDR3 in DNA: TGTGCCAGCAGCGAGGGACTTCGCACAGATACGCAGTATTTT. The chain recombines TRBV5-4 with TRBJ2-3; TRBD2 is a possible D gene (6 bases). V gave up 4 bases and J gave up 1 base, with 10 bases separating them. The V gene's germline CDR1 is SGHNT and CDR2 YYREEE (reference sequence). There are 14 residues in the CDR3.

This chain's CDR3 is CASSAGVPLTEQFF. As DNA, the CDR3 is TGCGCCAGCAGCGCGGGGGTCCCCCTTACTGAGCAGTTCTTC. This chain joins TRBV5-1 and TRBJ2-1; 7 nucleotides align to TRBD2. Trimming cost V 4 bases and J 9 bases; bases outside gene matches: 10. Germline V gene sequence: CDR1 SGHRS, CDR2 YFSETQ. The CDR3 is 14 amino acids.

V gene TRBV7-3 combines with J gene TRBJ1-1; no clear D gene. Germline lookup yields CDR1 SGHTA and CDR2 FQGTGA. Trimming took off 8 bases at V and 4 bases at J, with 20 bases between the two ends. The CDR3 sequence is 15 residues long. CDR3 loop: CASSLLGGEFTEAFF. In DNA form, the CDR3 reads TGTGCCAGCTCTCTTCTAGGCGGGGAGTTCACTGAAGCTTTCTTT.

The J gene is TRBJ2-6, the V gene TRBV7-3; D gene ambiguous. The V and J ends lost 4 bases and 1 base respectively, with 5 bases between them. The V gene's germline CDR1 is SGHTA and CDR2 FQGTGA. The CDR3 loop spans 14 amino acids. The CDR3 reads CASSYASGANVLTF. The CDR3 region has the DNA TGTGCCAGCAGCTATGCTTCTGGGGCCAACGTCCTGACTTTC.

This sequence joins TRBV18 and TRBJ2-5; 8 bases match TRBD2. Trimming at V came to 3 bases and at J to 1 base, leaving 7 bases not matched to a gene. The CDR3 covers 16 residues. CDR1 and CDR2 from the germline V gene are KGHSH and LQKENI. CDR3 protein: CASSPGLTSGQETQYF. For the CDR3, the DNA is TGTGCCAGCTCACCGGGGTTAACTAGCGGCCAAGAGACCCAGTACTTC.

The chain uses TRBV6-2 or TRBV6-3 and TRBJ2-5; 10 bases are a match to TRBD2. With 4 bases clipped from V and 5 bases from J, the junction kept 7 bases outside the gene matches. The length of the CDR3 is 15 residues. Germline-derived CDR1 and CDR2 are MNHEY and SVGEGT. The CDR3 DNA sequence: TGTGCCAGCAGTTCCCTAAGCGGGAGGGCCGAGACCCAGTACTTC. Its translation: CASSSLSGRAETQYF.

The chain couples TRBV11-2 to TRBJ2-5, with D perhaps being TRBD1 or TRBD2 (5 bases each). V lost 5 bases to trimming and J lost 3 bases, with 13 bases between them. Germline CDR1 reads SGHAT; CDR2 reads FQNNGV. The CDR3 sequence is 14 residues long. Here the CDR3 DNA reads TGTGCCAGCAGCGTTCCGGGACGGAAAGAGACCCAGTACTTC. Encoded protein: CASSVPGRKETQYF.

V usage is TRBV6-5 and J usage is TRBJ2-5; D gene unclear. Germline CDR1 and CDR2: MNHEY and SVGAGI. The CDR3 extends over 15 amino acids. V dropped 5 bases and J dropped 5 bases, with 18 bases sitting between them. The CDR3 DNA sequence: TGTGCCAGCAGTCCCCGTAGTGGGTTCGGGGAGACCCAGTACTTC. This translates into CASSPRSGFGETQYF.

The CDR3 here is CASSKRGGGSYEQYF. The CDR3 DNA reads TGTGCCAGCAGCAAAAGGGGTGGGGGAAGCTACGAGCAGTACTTC. The chain combines TRBV7-8 with TRBJ2-7; D may be TRBD1 or TRBD2 (5 bases each). Trimming took 5 bases from V and 3 from J, leaving 17 bases between them. The CDR3 sequence is 15 residues long. Germline loops: CDR1 SGHVS, CDR2 FQNEAQ.